The entry that follows covers one T cell receptor beta chain sequence. No antigen is known for it. The sample belongs to a study of human T cells and chemical hapten exposure. The CDR3 consists of 15 residues. V was shortened by 4 bases and J by 2 bases, with 14 bases between the two germline ends. Germline-derived CDR1 and CDR2 are SGHNT and YENEEA. TCRdb independently ran MiXCR on the RACE reads; one entry per CDR3 protein. This sample has over 12,000 distinct CDR3 sequences; roughly 17% occur once, and the top ten carry about 7.2%. Indicated time point: patch test 1, 2 weeks after DPC sensitization. Sample treatment: therapeutic diphenylcyclopropenone sensitization with weekly scalp DPC. Blood collection took place prior to placing each patch test. Study conclusions and caveats: With regard to DPC sensitization, TCRs above 1 in 1000 frequency did not change.

Specimen: whole blood, collected in connection with sensitization to the hapten diphenylcyclopropenone (DPC). The V gene is TRBV11-3, the J gene TRBJ2-5, with a possible D match to TRBD1 (5 bases). This clonotype was obtained from a young woman with alopecia areata. Some clones in this sample may be carry-over from other donors' samples. CDR3 protein: CASSSLSDSQETQYF. The DNA for the CDR3 is TGTGCCAGCAGCTCACTATCAGACAGTCAAGAGACCCAGTACTTC.